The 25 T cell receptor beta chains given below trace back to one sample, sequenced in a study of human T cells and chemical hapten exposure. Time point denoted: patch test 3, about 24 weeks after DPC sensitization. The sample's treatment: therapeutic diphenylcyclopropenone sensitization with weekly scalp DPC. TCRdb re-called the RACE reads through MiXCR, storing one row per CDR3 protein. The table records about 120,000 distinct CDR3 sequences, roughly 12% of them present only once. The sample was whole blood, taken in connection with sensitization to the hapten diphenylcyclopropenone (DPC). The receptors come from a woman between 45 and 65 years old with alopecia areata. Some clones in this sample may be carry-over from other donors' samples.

The CDR3 reads CASSEFRTNDEAFF. The CDR3 DNA reads TGTGCCAGCAGCGAATTCCGGACGAACGACGAAGCTTTCTTT. V usage is TRBV6-1 and J usage is TRBJ1-1; D unclear. This CDR3 comprises 14 residues. V lost 6 bases to trimming and J lost 8 bases, with 19 bases between them. Germline V gene data show CDR1 as MNHNS and CDR2 as SASEGT.

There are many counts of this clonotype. The CDR3 DNA reads TGTGCCAGCAGTTTAAGCTCTGGGGCCAACGTCCTGACTTTC. This translates into CASSLSSGANVLTF. This chain links TRBV27 with TRBJ2-6; no clear D. CDR1 and CDR2 (germline): MNHEY, SMNVEV (reference sequence). The CDR3 spans 14 residues. The V gene lost 2 bases and the J gene lost 0 bases, with 2 bases spanning the gap.

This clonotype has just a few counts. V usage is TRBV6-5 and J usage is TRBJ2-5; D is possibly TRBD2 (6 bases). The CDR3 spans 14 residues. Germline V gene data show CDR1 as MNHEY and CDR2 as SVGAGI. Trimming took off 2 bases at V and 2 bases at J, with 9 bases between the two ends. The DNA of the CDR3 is TGTGCCAGCAGTTACGGGGGGTTGCAAGAGACCCAGTACTTC. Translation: CASSYGGLQETQYF.

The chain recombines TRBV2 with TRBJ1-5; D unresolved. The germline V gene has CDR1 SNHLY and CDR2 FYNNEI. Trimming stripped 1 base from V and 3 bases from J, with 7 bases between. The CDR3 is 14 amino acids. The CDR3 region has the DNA TGTGCCAGCAGTGAAGGACTGCCCAATCAGCCCCAGCATTTT. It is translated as CASSEGLPNQPQHF.

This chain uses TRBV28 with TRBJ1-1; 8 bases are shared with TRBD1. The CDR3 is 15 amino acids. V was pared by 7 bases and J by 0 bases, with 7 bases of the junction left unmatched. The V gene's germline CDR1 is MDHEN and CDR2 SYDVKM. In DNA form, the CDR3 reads TGTGCCAGCAATCTTCACAGGGGGGTGAACACTGAAGCTTTCTTT. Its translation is CASNLHRGVNTEAFF.

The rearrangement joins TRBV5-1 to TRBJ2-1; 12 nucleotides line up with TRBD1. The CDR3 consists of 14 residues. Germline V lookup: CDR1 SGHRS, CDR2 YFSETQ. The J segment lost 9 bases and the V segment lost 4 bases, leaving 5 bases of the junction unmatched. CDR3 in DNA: TGCGCCAGCAGCCTGGGACAGGGGGCAAGTGAGCAGTTCTTC. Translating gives CASSLGQGASEQFF. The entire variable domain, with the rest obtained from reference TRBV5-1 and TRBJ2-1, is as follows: KAGVTQTPRYLIKTRGQQVTLSCSPISGHRSVSWYQQTPGQGLQFLFEYFSETQRNKGNFPGRFSGRQFSNSRSEMNVSTLELGDSALYLCASSLGQGASEQFFGPGTRLTVL.

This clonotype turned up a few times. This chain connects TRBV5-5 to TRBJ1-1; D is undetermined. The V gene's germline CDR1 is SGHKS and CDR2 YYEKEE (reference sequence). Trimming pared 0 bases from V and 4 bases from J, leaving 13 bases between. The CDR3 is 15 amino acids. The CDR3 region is CASSLGQKYPTEAFF. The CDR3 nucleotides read TGTGCCAGCAGCTTGGGGCAGAAGTACCCCACTGAAGCTTTCTTT.

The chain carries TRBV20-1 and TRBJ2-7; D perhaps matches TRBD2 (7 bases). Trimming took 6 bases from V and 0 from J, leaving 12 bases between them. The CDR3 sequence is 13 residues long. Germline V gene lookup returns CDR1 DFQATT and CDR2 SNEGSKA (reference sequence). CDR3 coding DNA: TGCAGTGCAGGGGGGGCTCACTCCTACGAGCAGTACTTC. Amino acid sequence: CSAGGAHSYEQYF.

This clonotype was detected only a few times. CDR3 nucleotides: TGCAGCGTCGATCAAGGTTCGACAGATACGCAGTATTTT. Its protein product is CSVDQGSTDTQYF. This sequence joins TRBV29-1 and TRBJ2-3; D is ambiguous. This CDR3 contains 13 residues. The germline gives CDR1 SQVTM, CDR2 ANQGSEA. V was pared by 6 bases and J by 3 bases, with 13 bases between.

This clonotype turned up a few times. DNA for the CDR3: TGTGCCAGCAGCGTAGCGGGACTAGCGGGGGCAGATACGCAGTATTTT. This sequence encodes CASSVAGLAGADTQYF. V gene TRBV6-1 combines with J gene TRBJ2-3; 14 nucleotides match TRBD2. V shed 6 bases, J shed 4 bases, and the junction held 6 bases outside the gene matches. The CDR3 extends over 16 amino acids. Germline CDR1 reads MNHNS; CDR2 reads SASEGT.

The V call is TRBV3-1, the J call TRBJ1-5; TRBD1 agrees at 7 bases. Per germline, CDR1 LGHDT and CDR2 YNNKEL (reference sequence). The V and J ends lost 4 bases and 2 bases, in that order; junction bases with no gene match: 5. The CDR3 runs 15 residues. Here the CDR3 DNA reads TGTGCCAGCAGCCTGGGGACAGTTGGCAATCAGCCCCAGCATTTT. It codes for CASSLGTVGNQPQHF.

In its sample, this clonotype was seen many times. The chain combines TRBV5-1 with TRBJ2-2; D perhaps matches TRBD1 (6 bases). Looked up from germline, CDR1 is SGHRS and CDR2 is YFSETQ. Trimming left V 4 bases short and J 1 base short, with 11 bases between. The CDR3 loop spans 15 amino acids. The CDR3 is CASSSKTGNTGELFF. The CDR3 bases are TGCGCCAGCAGCAGTAAGACAGGGAACACCGGGGAGCTGTTTTTT.

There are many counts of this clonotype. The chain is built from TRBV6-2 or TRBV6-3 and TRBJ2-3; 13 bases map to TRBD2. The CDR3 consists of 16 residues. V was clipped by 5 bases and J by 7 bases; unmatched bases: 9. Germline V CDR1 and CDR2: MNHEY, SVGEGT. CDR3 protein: CASSQGLAGSGYTQYF. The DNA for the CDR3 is TGTGCCAGCAGTCAGGGACTAGCGGGGAGCGGATATACGCAGTATTTT.

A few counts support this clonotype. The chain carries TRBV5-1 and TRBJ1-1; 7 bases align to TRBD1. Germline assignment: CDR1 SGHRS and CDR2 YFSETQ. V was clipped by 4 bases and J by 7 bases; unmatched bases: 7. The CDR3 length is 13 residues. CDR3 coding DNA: TGCGCCAGCAGCCTGGGACAGCCCGATGAAGCTTTCTTT. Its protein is CASSLGQPDEAFF.

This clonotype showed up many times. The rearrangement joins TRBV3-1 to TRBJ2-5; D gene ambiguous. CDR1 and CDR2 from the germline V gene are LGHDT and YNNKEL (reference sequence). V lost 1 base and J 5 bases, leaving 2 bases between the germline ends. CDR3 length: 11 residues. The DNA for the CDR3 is TGTGCCAGCAGCCAAGGCGAGACCCAGTACTTC. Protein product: CASSQGETQYF.

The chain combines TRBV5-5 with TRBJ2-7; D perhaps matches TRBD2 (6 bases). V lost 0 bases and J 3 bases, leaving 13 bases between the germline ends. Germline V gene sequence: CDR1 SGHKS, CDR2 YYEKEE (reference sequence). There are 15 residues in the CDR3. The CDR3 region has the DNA TGTGCCAGCAGCTTGGCAACCGGGAGTGTCTACGAGCAGTACTTC. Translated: CASSLATGSVYEQYF.

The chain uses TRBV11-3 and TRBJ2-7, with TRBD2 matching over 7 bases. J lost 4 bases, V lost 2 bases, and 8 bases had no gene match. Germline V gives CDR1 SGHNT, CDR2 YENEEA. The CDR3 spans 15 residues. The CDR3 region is CASSLRDWGGYEQYF. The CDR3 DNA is TGTGCCAGCAGCTTACGGGATTGGGGAGGGTACGAGCAGTACTTC.

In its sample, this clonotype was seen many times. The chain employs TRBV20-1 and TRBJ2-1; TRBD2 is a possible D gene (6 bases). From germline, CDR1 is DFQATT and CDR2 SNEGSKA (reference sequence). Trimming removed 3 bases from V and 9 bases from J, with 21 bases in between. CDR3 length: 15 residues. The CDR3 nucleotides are TGCAGTGCTAGGGAGTTCGGGGACTCCGCAGGTGAGCAGTTCTTC. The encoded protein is CSAREFGDSAGEQFF.

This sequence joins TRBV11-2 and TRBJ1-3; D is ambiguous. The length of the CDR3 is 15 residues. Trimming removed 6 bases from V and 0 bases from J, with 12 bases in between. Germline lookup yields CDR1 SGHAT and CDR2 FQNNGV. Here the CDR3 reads CASSSGINSGNTIYF. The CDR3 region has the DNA TGTGCCAGCAGTTCCGGGATAAACTCTGGAAACACCATATATTTT.

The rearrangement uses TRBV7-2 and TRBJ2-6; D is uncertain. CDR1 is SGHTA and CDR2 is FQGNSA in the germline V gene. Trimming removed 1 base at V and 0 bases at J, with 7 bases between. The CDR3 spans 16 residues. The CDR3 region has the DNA TGTGCCAGCAGCTTAGGTGGGGACTCTGGGGCCAACGTCCTGACTTTC. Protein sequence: CASSLGGDSGANVLTF.

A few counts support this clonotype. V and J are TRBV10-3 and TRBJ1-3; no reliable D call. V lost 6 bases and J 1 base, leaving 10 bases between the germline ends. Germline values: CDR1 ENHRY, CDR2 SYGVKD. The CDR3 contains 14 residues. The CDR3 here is CAIRPIGSGNTIYF. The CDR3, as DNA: TGTGCCATCAGGCCTATCGGGTCTGGAAACACCATATATTTT.

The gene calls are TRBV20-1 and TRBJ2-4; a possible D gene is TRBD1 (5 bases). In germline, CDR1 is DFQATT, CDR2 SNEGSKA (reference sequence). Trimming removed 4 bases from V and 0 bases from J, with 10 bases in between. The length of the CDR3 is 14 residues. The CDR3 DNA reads TGCAGTGCTATCAGGGATCCAGCCAAAAACATTCAGTACTTC. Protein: CSAIRDPAKNIQYF.

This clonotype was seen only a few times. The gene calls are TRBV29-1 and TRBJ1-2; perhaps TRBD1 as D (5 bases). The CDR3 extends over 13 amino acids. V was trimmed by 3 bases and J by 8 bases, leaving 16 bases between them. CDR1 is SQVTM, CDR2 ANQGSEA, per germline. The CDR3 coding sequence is TGCAGCGTTGAGGGGGATCCCTCTCGGGGCTACACCTTC. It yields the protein CSVEGDPSRGYTF.

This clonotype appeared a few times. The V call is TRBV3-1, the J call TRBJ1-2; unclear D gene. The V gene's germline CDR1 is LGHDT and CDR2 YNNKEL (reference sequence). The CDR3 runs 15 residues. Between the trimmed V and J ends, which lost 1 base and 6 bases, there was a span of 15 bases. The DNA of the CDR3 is TGTGCCAGCAGCCAAGTTGACGCAACCCGCAATGGCTACACCTTC. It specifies CASSQVDATRNGYTF.

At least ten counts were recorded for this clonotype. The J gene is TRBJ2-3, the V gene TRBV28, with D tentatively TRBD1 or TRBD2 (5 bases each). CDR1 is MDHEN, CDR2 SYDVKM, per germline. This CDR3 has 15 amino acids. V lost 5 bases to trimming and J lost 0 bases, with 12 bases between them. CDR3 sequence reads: CASSGTLDSTDTQYF. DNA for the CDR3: TGTGCCAGCAGTGGGACGCTAGATAGCACAGATACGCAGTATTTT.